This T cell receptor (beta chain) was sequenced in a study of blood T cells in healthy people across ages (dated by TCRdb to the mid-2010s). With respect to the entire study: Template switching captured roughly one uniquely barcoded TCR beta cDNA molecule per two T cells in model experiments. Using deep sequencing normalized with unique cDNA molecular identifiers, the study measured how TCR beta repertoire diversity changes with age. The donors were divided into four age groups: young (average about 16 years), middle-aged (roughly 42), aged (about 60) and long-lived (82). Using the same blood draw, the study looked at two additional independent replicas of 1 million unique cDNA reads for two donors, one aged 18 to 30 and the other aged 80 or older. The study at large found these results: Because profiling used bulk unsorted PBMCs, naive and antigen-experienced compartments could not be compared conclusively. The percentage of naive T cells measured by flow cytometry correlated strongly with observed TCR beta diversity. Estimates of total diversity based on one million sequenced T cells were considered lower bounds and underestimates. Observed TCR beta diversity per million T cells fell roughly linearly with age, and a significant reduction was already apparent by age around 40. The long-lived group showed more naive CD4+ T cells, fewer expanded clones and increased TCR diversity than the aged group, suggesting age selection. Because the CMV infection status of the donors was unknown, age-related changes in expanded clonotypes may potentially have been confounded.

Libraries were constructed by 5' RACE. Sequencing instrument: Illumina HiSeq 2500. A second roughly 7 to 11 cycle PCR used a sample-barcoded 5' primer and a J-beta primer mix. Each TCR beta cDNA molecule received a unique molecular identifier from a template-switch 5' adaptor carrying 12 random nucleotides. Each sample yielded at least 2.5 million CDR3-containing paired-end reads. All of the RNA was converted into first-strand cDNA using the Mint cDNA synthesis kit, with a TRBC-specific oligonucleotide serving as the primer. Following uracil-DNA glycosylase treatment, all cDNA underwent a first 18-cycle PCR with the universal primers M1SS and BC2_uni_R. Under the source paper's analysis protocol: For normalization, 1 million high-quality reads, each with a distinct molecular identifier, were randomly selected from each sample. Instead of being binned into consensus sequences, reads that shared molecular identifiers were thrown out. MiTCR, run with a Q25 quality threshold and the strictest error-elimination algorithm, handled CDR3 identification, clonotype clustering and error correction. A nonparametric unseen species model with Euler transformation was used to estimate a lower bound on total TCR beta diversity. In-frame beta chains were kept once TCRdb had trimmed the public reads at Q25 with fastp and called clones with MiXCR. For every CDR3 protein sequence, its rows merge into one entry that carries the most common genes and DNA. TCRdb's processing, not the authors', yielded these V and J calls. Counted in this sample were more than 900,000 distinct CDR3 sequences; 20% to 25% of them appeared once. The ten most abundant clones make up approximately 0.7% of the sample.

Systemically healthy Caucasian individuals from Russia, about 38 in total and aged roughly 6 to 90 years, were included as donors. Each donor gave about 9.7 milliliters of peripheral blood, drawn into EDTA-treated Vacutainer tubes. Ficoll-Paque density-gradient centrifugation was used to isolate PBMCs, with at least 6.5 million per sample. Total RNA was extracted from PBMCs with Trizol reagent, with at least 6 micrograms obtained per sample. Naive CD45RAhigh/CD27high T cell percentages were measured by flow cytometry on a PBMC aliquot from every donor. Comments on this clonotype: Its recognized antigen is unknown. No quality values exist for individual bases; no much larger clone is one base distant.

The CDR3 measures 16 amino acids from cysteine to phenylalanine. Only CDR3 DNA remains: 48 bases, in frame from the first base. V gives up 2 bases and J gives up 0 bases, and the segment between their germline ends measures 13 bases. CDR1 is given as SGHAT and CDR2 as FQDESV, both from the germline V gene (reference sequence). These data also formed part of another study, on T cells of mothers and their children. The second study also describes: Nine systemically healthy Caucasian individuals, comprising three mothers and their six children, were included as donors. cDNA synthesis used all of the extracted RNA, with around 1.4 ug of RNA in each 15 ul reaction. In the second PCR, the M1S primer introduced both the sample barcodes and 2-4 random nucleotides. Over 8 million TCR beta CDR3 reads were obtained for each mother, and around 3 million reads were obtained for each child. Thymic selection shapes the output of TCR recombination in a similar way in related and unrelated pairs, and inherited differences have a minor effect. Normalized repertoire overlap was always slightly but never significantly higher in related than unrelated mother-child pairs. No persistent microchimeric T cell clones were found, with a detection sensitivity of approximately 100 clones per million clonotypes. The study used deep NGS to compare TCR beta repertoires of mothers and children, seeking features distinguishing related mother-child pairs from unrelated individuals. On average, the children were approximately 12 +/- 4 years old, while the mothers were around 40 +/- 4 years old. After adapters were ligated using NEBNext reagents, the libraries underwent 100+100 nt paired-end sequencing on an Illumina HiSeq 2000. To prevent cross-contamination, the mother and child libraries were prepared a month apart and were sequenced in separate runs. For each donor, between roughly 450,000 and 2,300,000 distinct TCR beta clonotypes were identified. Naive TCR beta clonotypes were estimated from low-frequency clonotypes matched to each donor's FACS-determined naive share, without sorting.

The clonotype originates from a girl aged 2-10 years in good health. Material for sequencing was blood. This sequence uses TRBV11-1 and TRBJ2-5, and perhaps TRBD2 as D gene, on 5 matching bases. The CDR3 has the sequence CASSLTSPGYQETQYF. The nucleotide sequence is given as TGTGCCAGCAGCTTAACGAGTCCGGGGTACCAAGAGACCCAGTACTTC.